This paragraph covers one T cell receptor (beta chain) sequence. This specimen comes from a study of blood T cell repertoires in COVID-19. Study-level information: Collection of acute and convalescent COVID-19 samples took place in the United States, Italy and Spain.

J lost 4 bases, V lost 8 bases, and 11 bases had no gene match. Germline CDR1 is SGHVS and CDR2 is FQNEAQ. CDR3 length: 16 residues. In the authors' workflow: The authors estimated nucleated cell counts from reference gene primer amplification. The repertoire was sequenced with immunoSEQ multiplex PCR; TCRdb's copy has only in-frame clones and lacks some. The V and J calls and clone size were taken over from that table, and D and trimming were inferred from the DNA. The table records roughly 250,000 clones, around 88% of them present only once. What the recovered Cohort 3 donors had was two negative PCRs, clearance, or symptom resolution.

Sequencing was done on a sample of PBMCs or T cells enriched from blood (not recorded which). The J gene is TRBJ2-2, the V gene TRBV7-8; TRBD1 matches at 9 bases. The sequence came from a middle-aged man who had recovered from COVID-19. The CDR3 here is CASYTTRTGATGELFF. CDR3 bases: TGTGCCAGCTACACTACCAGGACAGGGGCCACCGGGGAGCTGTTTTTT.